This T cell receptor (beta chain) was identified in a study of technical replicates of blood from a few donors. Sequencing was performed with immunoSEQ multiplex PCR; in TCRdb, only in-frame clones are kept and a portion is missing. The sample yields about 90,000 clones, around 94% seen once. This CDR3 spans 14 amino acids. Germline CDR1 is SGHNT and CDR2 is YYREEE (reference sequence). V gave up 4 bases and J gave up 5 bases; unmatched junction bases: 8. V and J are TRBV5-4 and TRBJ2-5, with TRBD2 matching over 7 bases. The clonotype comes from a human donor in good health. Source material: T cells isolated from PBMCs. The CDR3 protein is CASSPGGVAETQYF. In DNA, the CDR3 is TGTGCCAGCAGCCCTGGGGGGGTCGCGGAGACCCAGTACTTC.